This T cell receptor beta chain appears in the sequencing data of a study of blood T cell repertoires in COVID-19. Profiling relied on immunoSEQ multiplex PCR, and the TCRdb table lists in-frame clones only, not all of them. The top ten clones hold approximately 11% of a sample with roughly 180,000 clones, about four fifths of them seen once. Germline V lookup: CDR1 SGHKS, CDR2 YYEKEE (reference sequence). The V and J ends lost 3 bases and 6 bases, in that order; junction bases with no gene match: 5. The CDR3 totals 13 residues. J is TRBJ1-2 and V is TRBV5-5; TRBD1 agrees at 7 bases. The specimen sequenced was peripheral blood. The source is a middle-aged woman with COVID-19, enrolled during active disease. CDR3 loop: CASSSGTVNGYTF. The CDR3 coding sequence is TGTGCCAGCAGCTCCGGGACAGTTAATGGCTACACCTTC.